The clone carrying this T cell receptor beta chain was detected only a few times. The data were obtained in a study of early T cells in non-severe SARS-CoV-2 infection. The V gene's germline CDR1 is LGHNT and CDR2 FRNRAP. The junction had 4 bases not matched to a gene; V was cut back by 9 bases and J by 7 bases. There are 13 residues in the CDR3. TCRdb itself ran the 5' RACE reads through MiXCR, one entry per CDR3 protein. The data contain 70,000 or so distinct CDR3 sequences, roughly a tenth of them singletons. The clonotype originates from an adult who was a healthcare worker with PCR-confirmed SARS-CoV-2 infection or an uninfected control (not recorded which). This specimen was whole blood, taken at baseline. This chain connects TRBV12-5 to TRBJ1-6; TRBD1 matches 9 bases. Here the CDR3 DNA reads TGTGCTAGCGGACAGGGGCTGAATTCACCCCTCCACTTT. Amino acids: CASGQGLNSPLHF.